Listed below are T cell receptor beta chains from one sample, sequenced in a study of blood T cell repertoires in COVID-19. TCRdb keeps only in-frame clones here, not all; method: immunoSEQ multiplex PCR. The table shows fewer than 400,000 clones, with roughly 86% occurring only once. The sample comprised peripheral blood. Source of these receptors: a woman aged 25 to 39 with COVID-19, enrolled during active disease. The CDR3 runs from the conserved cysteine through the conserved F or W. A D gene is named only where the DNA matches it firmly.

-,TRBV30,TRBJ1-1,CAPRLAEAFF,TGTGCCCCCCGGCTAGCTGAAGCTTTCTTT
-,TRBV20-1,TRBJ2-5,CSAAHQETQYF,TGCAGTGCTGCGCACCAAGAGACCCAGTACTTC
TRBD1,TRBV7-8,TRBJ2-1,CASSPDRLIRQFF,TGTGCCAGCAGCCCGGACAGGCTAATTCGGCAGTTCTTC
TRBD2,TRBV27,TRBJ2-3,CASRSGGALTDTQYF,TGTGCCAGCAGATCGGGGGGGGCCCTCACAGATACGCAGTATTTT
-,TRBV5-1,TRBJ2-1,CASSRGGGNEQFF,TGCGCCAGCAGCAGGGGGGGAGGAAATGAGCAGTTCTTC
TRBD2,TRBV6-4,TRBJ2-6,CASSGGTSGSGANVLTF,TGTGCCAGCAGTGGCGGGACTAGCGGCTCTGGGGCCAACGTCCTGACTTTC
-,TRBV14,TRBJ1-3,CASSQGGRIVSGNTIYF,TGTGCCAGCAGCCAAGGAGGGAGGATAGTCTCTGGAAACACCATATATTTT
TRBD1,TRBV6-1,TRBJ2-1,CASSEVGRGTHNEQFF,TGTGCCAGCAGTGAAGTGGGCAGGGGGACCCACAATGAGCAGTTCTTC
-,TRBV12-3/TRBV12-4,TRBJ2-1,CASSLVREQFF,TGTGCCAGCAGTTTAGTTCGTGAGCAGTTCTTC
-,TRBV19,TRBJ1-3,CASSRLGAGNTIYF,TGTGCCAGTAGTAGATTAGGGGCTGGAAACACCATATATTTT
TRBD1,TRBV3-1/TRBV3-2,TRBJ1-5,CASSPGQGGQPQHF,TGTGCCAGCAGCCCGGGACAGGGTGGACAGCCCCAGCATTTT
-,TRBV9,TRBJ2-5,CASSVAQTGKETQYF,TGTGCCAGCAGCGTAGCTCAAACAGGGAAAGAGACCCAGTACTTC
-,TRBV6-2/TRBV6-3,TRBJ2-2,CASSRNSLGKNGELFF,TGTGCCAGCAGCCGGAATTCACTAGGGAAAAATGGGGAGCTGTTTTTT
-,TRBV7-9,TRBJ1-2,CASSLEAVTGGYGYTF,TGTGCCAGCAGCTTAGAGGCGGTCACCGGAGGCTATGGCTACACCTTC